The clone carrying this T cell receptor (beta chain) occurred many times. As yet, its antigen is unknown. These data are taken from a study of metastatic and nonmetastatic thyroid tumors. Across the whole study: Comparison of repertoires was carried out across blood and tumor or nodule tissue from malignant and benign thyroid patients.

The CDR3 is made up of 15 amino acids. CDR1 DFQATT and CDR2 SNEGSKA come from the germline V gene (reference sequence). Trimming at V came to 4 bases and at J to 5 bases, leaving 10 bases not matched to a gene. Before thyroid surgery, none of the patients had received any treatment. How the authors handled the data: The study's classifier, a distant-metastasis tool for papillary thyroid cancer, was built using CDR3 differences across clinicopathological groups. TCRdb reprocessed the PCR reads via MiXCR. The V and J calls shown here were made by TCRdb, not taken from the authors' results. The sample yields just over 40,000 clones, 10% to 12% seen once. Overall study findings and caveats: It was reportedly found that TCR beta diversity was significantly higher in malignant thyroid tumors than in benign nodules, a difference seen in both blood and tumor samples.

The sequence derives from a female donor with papillary thyroid cancer or a benign thyroid nodule (not recorded which). Some clones in this sample may be carry-over from other donors' samples. Sequenced: blood. The rearrangement joins TRBV20-1 to TRBJ2-2; 7 bases agree with TRBD1. The CDR3: CSAMPGQPLTGELFF. Here the CDR3 DNA reads TGCAGTGCTATGCCGGGACAGCCCCTAACCGGGGAGCTGTTTTTT.